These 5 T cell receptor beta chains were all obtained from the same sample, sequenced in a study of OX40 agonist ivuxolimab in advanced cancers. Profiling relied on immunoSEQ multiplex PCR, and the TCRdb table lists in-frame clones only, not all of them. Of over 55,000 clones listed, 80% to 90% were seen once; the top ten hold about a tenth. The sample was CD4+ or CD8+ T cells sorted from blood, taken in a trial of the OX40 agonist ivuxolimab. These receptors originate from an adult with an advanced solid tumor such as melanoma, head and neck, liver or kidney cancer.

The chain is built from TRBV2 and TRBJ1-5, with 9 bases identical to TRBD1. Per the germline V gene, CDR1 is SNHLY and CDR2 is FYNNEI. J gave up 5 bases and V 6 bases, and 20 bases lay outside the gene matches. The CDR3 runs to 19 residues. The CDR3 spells CASRNRPGQGLIAYQPQHF. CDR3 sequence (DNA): TGTGCCAGCAGGAACCGCCCGGGACAGGGCCTTATAGCTTATCAGCCCCAGCATTTT.

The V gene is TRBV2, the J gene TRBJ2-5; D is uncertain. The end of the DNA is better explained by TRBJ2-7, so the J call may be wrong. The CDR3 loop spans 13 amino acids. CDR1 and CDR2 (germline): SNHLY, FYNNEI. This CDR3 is CASVGSLTYEQYF. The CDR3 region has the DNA TGTGCCAGCGTAGGGTCTCTAACTTACGAGCAGTACTTC.

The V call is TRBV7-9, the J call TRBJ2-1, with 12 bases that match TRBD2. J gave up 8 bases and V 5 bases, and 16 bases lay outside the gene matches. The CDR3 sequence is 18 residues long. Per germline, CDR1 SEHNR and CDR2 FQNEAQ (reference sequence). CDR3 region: CASSPKFRLAGARDEQFF. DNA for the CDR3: TGTGCCAGCAGCCCAAAATTTAGACTAGCGGGAGCGAGGGATGAGCAGTTCTTC.

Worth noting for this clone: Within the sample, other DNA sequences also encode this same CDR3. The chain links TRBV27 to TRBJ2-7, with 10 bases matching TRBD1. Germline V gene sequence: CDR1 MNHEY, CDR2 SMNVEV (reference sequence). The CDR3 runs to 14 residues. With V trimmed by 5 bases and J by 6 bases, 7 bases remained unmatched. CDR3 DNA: TGTGCCAGCAGTCAACGACAGGGGGCTGGCGAGCAGTACTTC. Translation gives CASSQRQGAGEQYF.

In nucleotides, the CDR3 is TGTGCCAGCAGCTTCGGGCCCCAAGGAGAGTTCTTC. Protein sequence: CASSFGPQGEFF. J is TRBJ2-1 and V is TRBV5-6; D unclear. CDR1 is SGHDT, CDR2 YYEEEE, per germline. CDR3 size: 12 residues. V was shortened by 2 bases and J by 14 bases, with 14 bases between the two germline ends.